The source of this T cell receptor (beta chain) is a study of CD8 T cells in ankylosing spondylitis. TCRdb reanalysed the 5' RACE reads using MiXCR and keeps one entry per CDR3 protein. The repertoire holds approximately 220,000 distinct CDR3 sequences, approximately 10% seen once, with 20% to 25% in the top ten. Study outcomes and limitations: Apparently characteristic of ankylosing spondylitis blood was a TCR beta motif (fewer than ten highly homologous variants). The authors reported significant enrichment of disease-linked clones in matched ankylosing spondylitis synovial fluid.

This clonotype was seen many times. What it recognizes is unknown. Germline lookup yields CDR1 LGHNA and CDR2 YNFKEQ. CDR3 length: 16 amino acids. Trimming removed 0 bases from V and 5 bases from J, with 17 bases in between. The chain carries TRBV4-2 and TRBJ2-7, with D possibly being TRBD2 (5 bases). Sequenced material: blood, either unsorted or a sorted T cell fraction (not recorded which). The TCR comes from a male donor with ankylosing spondylitis or in good health (not recorded which). The CDR3 reads CASSQEVRGARNEQYF. CDR3 in DNA: TGTGCCAGCAGCCAAGAAGTTCGGGGTGCGAGGAACGAGCAGTACTTC.